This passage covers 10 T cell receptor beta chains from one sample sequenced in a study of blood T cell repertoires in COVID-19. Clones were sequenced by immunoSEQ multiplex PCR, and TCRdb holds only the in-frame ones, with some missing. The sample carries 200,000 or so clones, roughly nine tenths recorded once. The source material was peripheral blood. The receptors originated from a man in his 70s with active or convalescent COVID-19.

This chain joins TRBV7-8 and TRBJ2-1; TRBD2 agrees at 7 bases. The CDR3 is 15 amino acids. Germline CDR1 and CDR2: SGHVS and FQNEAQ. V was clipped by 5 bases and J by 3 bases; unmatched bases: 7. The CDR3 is CASSRRQRDYNEQFF. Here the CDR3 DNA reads TGTGCCAGCAGCCGGCGCCAGCGGGACTACAATGAGCAGTTCTTC.

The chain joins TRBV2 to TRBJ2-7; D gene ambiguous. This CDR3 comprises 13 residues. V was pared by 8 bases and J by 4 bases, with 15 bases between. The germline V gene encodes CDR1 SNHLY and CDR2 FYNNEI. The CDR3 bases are TGTGCCAGCGGTCGAGGCAGACTTTACGAGCAGTACTTC. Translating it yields CASGRGRLYEQYF.

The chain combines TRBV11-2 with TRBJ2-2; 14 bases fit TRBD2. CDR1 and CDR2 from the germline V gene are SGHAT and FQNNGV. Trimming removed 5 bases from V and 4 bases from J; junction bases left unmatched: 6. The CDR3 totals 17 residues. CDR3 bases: TGTGCCAGCAGCCTTATGGGACTAGCGGGAGTCACCGGGGAGCTGTTTTTT. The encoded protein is CASSLMGLAGVTGELFF. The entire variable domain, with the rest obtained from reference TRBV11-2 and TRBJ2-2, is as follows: EAGVAQSPRYKIIEKRQSVAFWCNPISGHATLYWYQQILGQGPKLLIQFQNNGVVDDSQLPKDRFSAERLKGVDSTLKIQPAKLEDSAVYLCASSLMGLAGVTGELFFGEGSRLTVL.

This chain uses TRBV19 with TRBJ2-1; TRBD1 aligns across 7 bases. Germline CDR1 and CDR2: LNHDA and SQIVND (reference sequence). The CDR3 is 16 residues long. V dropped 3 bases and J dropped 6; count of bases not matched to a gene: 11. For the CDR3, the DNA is TGTGCCAGTAGTATCCAGGGGGTTAAGTTTGGCAATGAGCAGTTCTTC. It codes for CASSIQGVKFGNEQFF.

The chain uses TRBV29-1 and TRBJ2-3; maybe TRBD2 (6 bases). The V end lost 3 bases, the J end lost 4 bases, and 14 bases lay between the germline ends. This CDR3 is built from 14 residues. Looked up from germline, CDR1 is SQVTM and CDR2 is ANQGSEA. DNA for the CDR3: TGCAGCGTTGACGGCGGGGCCGTGGCAGATACGCAGTATTTT. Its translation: CSVDGGAVADTQYF.

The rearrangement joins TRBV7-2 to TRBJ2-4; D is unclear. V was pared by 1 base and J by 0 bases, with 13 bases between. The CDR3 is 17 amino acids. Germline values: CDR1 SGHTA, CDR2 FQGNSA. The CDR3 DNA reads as TGTGCCAGCAGCTTAGATTTGAGGATACTAGCCAAAAACATTCAGTACTTC. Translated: CASSLDLRILAKNIQYF.

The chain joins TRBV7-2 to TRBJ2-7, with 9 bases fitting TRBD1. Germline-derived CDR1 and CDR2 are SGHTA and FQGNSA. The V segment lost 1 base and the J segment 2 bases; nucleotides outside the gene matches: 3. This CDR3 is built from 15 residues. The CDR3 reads CASSLEGTGTYEQYF. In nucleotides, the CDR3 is TGTGCCAGCAGCTTAGAGGGGACAGGGACCTACGAGCAGTACTTC. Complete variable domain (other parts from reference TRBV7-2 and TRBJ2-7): GAGVSQSPSNKVTEKGKDVELRCDPISGHTALYWYRQSLGQGLEFLIYFQGNSAPDKSGLPSDRFSAERTGGSVSTLTIQRTQQEDSAVYLCASSLEGTGTYEQYFGPGTRLTVT.

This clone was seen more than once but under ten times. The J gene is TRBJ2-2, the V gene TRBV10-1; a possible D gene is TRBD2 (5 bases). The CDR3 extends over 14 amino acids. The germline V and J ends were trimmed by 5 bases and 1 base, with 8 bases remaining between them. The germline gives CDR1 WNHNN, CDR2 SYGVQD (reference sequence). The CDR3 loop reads CASSLGLNTGELFF. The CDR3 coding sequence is TGCGCCAGCAGTCTTGGACTGAACACCGGGGAGCTGTTTTTT.

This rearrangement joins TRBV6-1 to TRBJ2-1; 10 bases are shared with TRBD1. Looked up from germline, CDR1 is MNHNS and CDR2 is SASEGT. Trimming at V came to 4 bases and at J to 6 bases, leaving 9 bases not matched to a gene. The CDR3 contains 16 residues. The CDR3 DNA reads TGTGCCAGCAGTGCTCCCCGGGACAGGGGTGTCAATGAGCAGTTCTTC. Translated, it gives CASSAPRDRGVNEQFF.

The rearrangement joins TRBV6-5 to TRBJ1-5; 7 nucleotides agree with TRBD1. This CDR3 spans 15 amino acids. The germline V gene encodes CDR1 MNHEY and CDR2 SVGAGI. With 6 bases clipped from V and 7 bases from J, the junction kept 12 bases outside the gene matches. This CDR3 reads CASRPFRGFGQPQHF. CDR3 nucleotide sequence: TGTGCCAGCAGACCTTTCAGGGGGTTCGGACAGCCCCAGCATTTT.